This T cell receptor (beta chain) is from a study of shared clonotypes between healthy human individuals. Every contributor of samples was a Caucasian grown-up residing in Nashville, Tennessee. Study results and caveats: Of the naive CD4 clonotypes, around 4.7% were shared across a handful of donors. Compared with memory subsets, naive subsets generally had larger estimated richness.

Concerning this clone: Its target is not known.

TCRdb's table, derived via immunoSEQ multiplex PCR, lists solely in-frame clones and lacks some. Here the sample spans more than 1.2 million clones, 97% to 99% being singletons. The CDR3 is 13 amino acids. Looked up from germline, CDR1 is LGHNT and CDR2 is FRNRAP. Trimming at V came to 5 bases and at J to 4 bases, leaving 4 bases not matched to a gene. V is TRBV12-5 and J is TRBJ1-1, with 7 bases aligning to TRBD1. The receptor comes from a man under 40 in good health. What was sequenced was naive CD4+ T cells sorted from blood. The subset: CD45RA+ positively selected. CDR3 in amino acids: CASGVRQGTEAFF. In nucleotides, the CDR3 is TGTGCTAGTGGTGTACGACAGGGCACTGAAGCTTTCTTT.